The rows below give T cell receptor beta chains drawn from one sample of a study of identical twins. TCRdb called the 5' RACE reads again in MiXCR, with one record for every CDR3 protein. The data contain some 590,000 distinct CDR3 sequences, nearly 10% of them singletons. This sample was shared with a second study, whose subject was yellow fever vaccine responses in identical twins.

The sample taken for sequencing was PBMCs. Source of these receptors: a woman aged 18 to 35 in good health. The CDR3 runs from the conserved cysteine through the conserved F or W. The D gene is left open where the match is weak. Part of the rows lack a size; the others show once, few, many or a class for expanded clones.

J,size,V,D,DNA,CDR3
TRBJ2-7,.,TRBV6-1,.,TGTGCCAGCAAACCGGGACACCCCTACGAGCAGTACTTC,CASKPGHPYEQYF
TRBJ1-1,many,TRBV29-1,TRBD1,TGCAGCGGTAGAAGGGCAGGGGGCACGGACACTGAAGCTTTCTTT,CSGRRAGGTDTEAFF
TRBJ2-2,.,TRBV3-1,TRBD2,TGTGCCAGCAGCCAAGAGTACGCGGGACTAGCGGGGGGGACCAGGAGGACCGGGGAGCTGTTTTTT,CASSQEYAGLAGGTRRTGELFF
TRBJ2-1,few,TRBV11-2,TRBD2,TGTGCCAGCAGCCCGGGACTAGCGGGAGTACACAATGAGCAGTTCTTC,CASSPGLAGVHNEQFF
TRBJ2-1,many,TRBV28,.,TGTGCCAGCAGTTCACAGGACCGCTACAATGAGCAGTTCTTC,CASSSQDRYNEQFF
TRBJ2-7,few,TRBV7-3,TRBD2,TGTGCCAGCAGCCCCTTTGGGGGGGAAGGCTACGAGCAGTACTTC,CASSPFGGEGYEQYF
TRBJ1-1,.,TRBV4-1,.,TGCGCCAGCAGTCAGGGCCTAAGATCCGCTGAAGCTTTCTTT,CASSQGLRSAEAFF
TRBJ2-7,few,TRBV4-3,TRBD1,TGCGCCAGCAGCCAACATCAGGGGGTCTACGAGCAGTACTTC,CASSQHQGVYEQYF
TRBJ2-1,many,TRBV28,TRBD2,TGTGCCAGCAATGATCTCCGGGACTATATCGATGAGCAGTTCTTC,CASNDLRDYIDEQFF
TRBJ2-5,.,TRBV12-3/TRBV12-4,.,TGTGCCAGCACGTTTAGCTACCAAGAGACCCAGTACTTC,CASTFSYQETQYF
TRBJ2-1,few,TRBV28,.,TGTGCCAGCAGTTTCCCCCTGCGCAATGAGCAGTTCTTC,CASSFPLRNEQFF
TRBJ2-1,many,TRBV12-3/TRBV12-4,TRBD2,TGTGCCAGCAGTCTGGCTAGCGGGGGGAACAATGAGCAGTTCTTC,CASSLASGGNNEQFF
TRBJ2-5,many,TRBV9,.,TGTGCCAGCAGCGTAGGTACAGGGTTTCAAGAGACCCAGTACTTC,CASSVGTGFQETQYF
TRBJ2-7,many,TRBV7-3,.,TGTGCCAGCAGCTTAATGTCGGGCCCAGCCTACGAGCAGTACTTC,CASSLMSGPAYEQYF
TRBJ2-2,few,TRBV20-1,TRBD2,TGCAGTGCTAGAGATGATGGGACTAGCGGGGGAAACACCGGGGAGCTGTTTTTT,CSARDDGTSGGNTGELFF
TRBJ1-5,few,TRBV27,.,TGTGCCAGCAGTTTATTAGGGGAAGGACAGCCCCAGCATTTT,CASSLLGEGQPQHF
TRBJ2-1,few,TRBV20-1,TRBD1,TGCAGTAGGCTAACAGGGGTCAGGGAGTTCTTC,CSRLTGVREFF
TRBJ2-1,many,TRBV6-2/TRBV6-3,TRBD2,TGTGCCAGCAGTTGGGGGGGAGGGCAGTTCTTC,CASSWGGGQFF
TRBJ2-1,few,TRBV20-1,TRBD2,TGCAGTGCCCCGATTAGCGGGGGTGGGTACAATGAGCAGTTCTTC,CSAPISGGGYNEQFF
TRBJ2-1,many,TRBV11-2,TRBD1,TGTGCCAGCAGCTTAAGGCCCGGGACAGGGGGCTCCTACAATGAGCAGTTCTTC,CASSLRPGTGGSYNEQFF
TRBJ2-1,.,TRBV6-2/TRBV6-3,TRBD2,TGTGCCAGCAGGCCCCTATTAGCGGGAAATTACAATGAGCAGTTCTTC,CASRPLLAGNYNEQFF
TRBJ2-5,few,TRBV7-6,.,TGTGCCAGCAGCTCTATAACAGAACAAGAGACCCAGTACTTC,CASSSITEQETQYF
TRBJ1-1,.,TRBV10-3,TRBD1,TGTGCCACACAGGGGCCGCCGGCTGAAGCTTTCTTT,CATQGPPAEAFF
TRBJ1-2,many,TRBV9,.,TGTGCCAGCAGCCCAGGGACTAACTATGGCTACACCTTC,CASSPGTNYGYTF
TRBJ2-5,.,TRBV20-1,TRBD2,TGCAGTGCTAGCGGGGTCCTAGCGGGAGTGGAGACCCAGTACTTC,CSASGVLAGVETQYF
TRBJ1-1,many,TRBV7-9,.,TGTGCCAGCCGCGACGGCGGGCTGACAGGTACTGAAGCTTTCTTT,CASRDGGLTGTEAFF
TRBJ2-5,many,TRBV10-3,.,TGTGCCACCGCCGTAAGATCCCAAGAGACCCAGTACTTC,CATAVRSQETQYF
TRBJ2-7,.,TRBV5-4,.,TGTGCCAGCCAAGAGAGGGGGGATTCCTACGAGCAGTACTTC,CASQERGDSYEQYF
TRBJ1-1,.,TRBV27,.,TGTGCCAGCAGTTTATATAGGGGGAAACAGGGAGGAACTGAAGCTTTCTTT,CASSLYRGKQGGTEAFF
TRBJ2-7,few,TRBV15,.,TGTGCCACCAGCAGAGGGGGCGCAGGGGAGGGCGAGCAGTACTTC,CATSRGGAGEGEQYF
TRBJ2-1,few,TRBV9,.,TGTGCCAGCAGCGTAGTAGGCCATTTGGACAGCCAGTTCTTC,CASSVVGHLDSQFF
TRBJ2-1,.,TRBV12-3/TRBV12-4,.,TGTGCCAGCACCTCGGAGGCGGGATTTAGCTCCTACAATGAGCAGTTCTTC,CASTSEAGFSSYNEQFF
TRBJ2-3,few,TRBV4-1,.,TGCGCCAGCAGCCAACTGGGGCAAAGCACAGATACGCAGTATTTT,CASSQLGQSTDTQYF
TRBJ1-3,.,TRBV20-1,.,TGCAGTGCCCCGGTCGCCGCTACAGACTCTGGAAACACCATATATTTT,CSAPVAATDSGNTIYF
TRBJ2-2,.,TRBV3-1,.,TGTGCCAGCAGCCAAAACGAACCGCCCACCGGGGAGCTGTTTTTT,CASSQNEPPTGELFF
TRBJ2-1,.,TRBV7-9,TRBD1,TGTGCCAGCAGCCCCAAGACAGGGCTTATCAATGAGCAGTTCTTC,CASSPKTGLINEQFF
TRBJ2-7,few,TRBV7-2,.,TGTGCCAGCAGCGCCGACCCAGAACAGTACTTC,CASSADPEQYF
TRBJ2-1,many,TRBV4-1,.,TGCGCCAGCAGCCAAGATTTGGGAGGAGGTATTGGGAATGAGCAGTTCTTC,CASSQDLGGGIGNEQFF
TRBJ2-5,.,TRBV12-3/TRBV12-4,TRBD2,TGTGCCAGCAATATACTAGCGGGGGAGACCCAGTACTTC,CASNILAGETQYF
TRBJ2-7,few,TRBV6-2/TRBV6-3,.,TGTGCCAGCAGGGACCCTGTGGACGAGCAGTACTTC,CASRDPVDEQYF
TRBJ1-1,.,TRBV5-1,.,TGCGCCAGCAGCTTGTGGGGGGCTGGGAACACTGAAGCTTTCTTT,CASSLWGAGNTEAFF
TRBJ2-3,few,TRBV29-1,TRBD2,TGCAGCGTTGGCGGCGGGGGGGGCACAGATACGCAGTATTTT,CSVGGGGGTDTQYF
TRBJ2-5,few,TRBV6-1,TRBD2,TGTGCCAGCAGTGAAGATGGCGGGGGGGCGGGGACCCAGTACTTC,CASSEDGGGAGTQYF
TRBJ2-3,few,TRBV5-1,.,TGCGCCAGCAGGGCAGCGGTGAGCACAGATACGCAGTATTTT,CASRAAVSTDTQYF
TRBJ2-5,few,TRBV20-1,TRBD2,TGCAGTGCTAGGCTAACTAGCGGGGGGTCATCGCCCCAGTACTTC,CSARLTSGGSSPQYF
TRBJ2-3,many,TRBV7-9,TRBD1,TGTGCCAGCAGCTTACCCACCGACAGGGGAGGCACAGATACGCAGTATTTT,CASSLPTDRGGTDTQYF
TRBJ2-5,.,TRBV7-9,TRBD1,TGTGCCAGCAGCTTAGGGACAGGGCTCCAAGAGACCCAGTACTTC,CASSLGTGLQETQYF
TRBJ2-2,many,TRBV2,.,TGTGCCAGCCACGGTGGTTACACCGGGGAGCTGTTTTTT,CASHGGYTGELFF
TRBJ2-2,few,TRBV24-1,.,TGTGCCACCAGTGACTCCTACACCGGGGAGCTGTTTTTT,CATSDSYTGELFF
TRBJ2-2,.,TRBV20-1,.,TGCAGTGCTAGTGAGACCTGGTCCGGGGAGCTGTTTTTT,CSASETWSGELFF
TRBJ2-3,.,TRBV6-5,TRBD2,TGTGCCAGCAGTTACGGTAGCGGGGGTCTCACCAGAGATACGCAGTATTTT,CASSYGSGGLTRDTQYF